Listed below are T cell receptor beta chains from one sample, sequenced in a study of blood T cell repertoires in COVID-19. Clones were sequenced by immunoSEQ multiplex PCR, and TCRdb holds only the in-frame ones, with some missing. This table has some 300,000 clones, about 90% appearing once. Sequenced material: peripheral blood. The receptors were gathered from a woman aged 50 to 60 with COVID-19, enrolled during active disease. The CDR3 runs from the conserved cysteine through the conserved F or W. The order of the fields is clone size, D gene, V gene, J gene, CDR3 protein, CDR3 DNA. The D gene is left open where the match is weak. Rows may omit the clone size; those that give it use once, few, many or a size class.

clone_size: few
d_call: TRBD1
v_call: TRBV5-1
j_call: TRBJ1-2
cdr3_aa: CASSMTWDSPYGYTF
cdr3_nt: TGCGCCAGCAGCATGACGTGGGACAGCCCATATGGCTACACCTTC

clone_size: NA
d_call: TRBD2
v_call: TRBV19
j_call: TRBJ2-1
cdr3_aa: CASSIGRPTSGNRQFF
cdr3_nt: TGTGCCAGTAGTATAGGAAGGCCGACTAGCGGGAACAGGCAGTTCTTC

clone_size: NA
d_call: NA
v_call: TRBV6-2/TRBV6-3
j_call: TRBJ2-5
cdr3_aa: CASSTRETQYF
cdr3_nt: TGTGCCAGCAGTACTCGGGAGACCCAGTACTTC

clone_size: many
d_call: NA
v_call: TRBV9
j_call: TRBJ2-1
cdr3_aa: CASSFRDTGREQFF
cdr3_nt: TGTGCCAGCAGCTTCCGGGACACAGGACGGGAGCAGTTCTTC

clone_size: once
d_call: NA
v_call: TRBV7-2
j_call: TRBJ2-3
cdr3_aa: CASSHRPRADTQYF
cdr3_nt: TGTGCCAGCAGTCACAGGCCGCGTGCAGATACGCAGTATTTT

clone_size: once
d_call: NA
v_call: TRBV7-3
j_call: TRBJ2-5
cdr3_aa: CASSKGGQETQYF
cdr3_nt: TGTGCCAGCAGCAAAGGGGGCCAAGAGACCCAGTACTTC

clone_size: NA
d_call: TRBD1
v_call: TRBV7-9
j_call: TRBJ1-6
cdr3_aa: CASSRGQGDSPLHF
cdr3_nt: TGTGCCAGCAGCCGCGGACAGGGTGACTCACCCCTCCACTTT

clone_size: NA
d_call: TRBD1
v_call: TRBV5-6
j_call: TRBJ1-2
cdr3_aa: CASSWDRLYGYTF
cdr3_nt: TGTGCCAGCAGTTGGGACAGGCTCTATGGCTACACCTTC

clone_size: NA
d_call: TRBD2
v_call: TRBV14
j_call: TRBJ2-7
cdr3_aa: CASSQRLAGGTYSYEQYF
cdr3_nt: TGTGCCAGCAGCCAAAGACTAGCGGGAGGGACCTACTCCTACGAGCAGTACTTC

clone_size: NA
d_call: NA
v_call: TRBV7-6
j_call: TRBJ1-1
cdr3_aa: CASMPEVGGRDTEAFF
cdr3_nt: TGTGCCAGCATGCCAGAGGTAGGGGGGAGGGACACTGAAGCTTTCTTT

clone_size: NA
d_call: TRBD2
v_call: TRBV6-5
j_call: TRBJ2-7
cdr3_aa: CASSSPGRGSYEQYF
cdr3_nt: TGTGCCAGCAGCTCCCCAGGGAGGGGATCCTACGAGCAGTACTTC

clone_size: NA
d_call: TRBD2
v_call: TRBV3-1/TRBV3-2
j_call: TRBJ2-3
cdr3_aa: CASSHVQREGHKDTQYF
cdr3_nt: TGTGCCAGCAGCCATGTCCAGCGGGAGGGCCACAAAGATACGCAGTATTTT

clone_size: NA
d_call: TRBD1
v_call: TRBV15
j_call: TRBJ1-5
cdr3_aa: CATSRDRTGVGVRDQPQHF
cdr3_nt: TGTGCCACCAGCAGAGACAGGACAGGGGTTGGCGTTAGGGATCAGCCCCAGCATTTT

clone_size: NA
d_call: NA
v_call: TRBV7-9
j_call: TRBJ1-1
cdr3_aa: CASSLTAGNTEAFF
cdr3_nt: TGTGCCAGCAGCTTAACCGCAGGGAACACTGAAGCTTTCTTT

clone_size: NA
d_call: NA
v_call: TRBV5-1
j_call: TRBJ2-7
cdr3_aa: CASSSGQGGYEQYF
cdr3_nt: TGCGCCAGCAGTTCCGGGCAGGGGGGCTACGAGCAGTACTTC

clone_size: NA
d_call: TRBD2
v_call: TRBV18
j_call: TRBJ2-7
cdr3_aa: CASSPQATGTSGRGSYEQYF
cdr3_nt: TGTGCCAGCTCACCGCAGGCTACCGGGACTAGCGGGAGAGGATCCTACGAGCAGTACTTC

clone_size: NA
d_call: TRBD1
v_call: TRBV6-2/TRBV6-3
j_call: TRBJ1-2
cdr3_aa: CASSDNRGYGYTF
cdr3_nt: TGTGCCAGCAGTGACAACAGGGGTTATGGCTACACCTTC

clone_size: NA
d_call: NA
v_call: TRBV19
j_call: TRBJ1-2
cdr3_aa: CASSVYSGSYGYTF
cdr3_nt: TGTGCCAGTAGTGTCTACAGCGGTTCCTATGGCTACACCTTC

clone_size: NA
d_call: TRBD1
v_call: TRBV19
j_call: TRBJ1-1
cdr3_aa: CASSLTGVRTEAFF
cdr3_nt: TGTGCCAGTAGCCTGACAGGGGTAAGAACTGAAGCTTTCTTT

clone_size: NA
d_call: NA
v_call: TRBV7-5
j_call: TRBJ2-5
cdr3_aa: CVRSLRASGSETQYF
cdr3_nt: TGTGTCAGAAGCTTGCGTGCTAGCGGGAGTGAGACCCAGTACTTC

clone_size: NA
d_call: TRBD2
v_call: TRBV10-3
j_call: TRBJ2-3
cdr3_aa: CAISPGLATDTQYF
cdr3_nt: TGTGCCATCAGTCCGGGACTAGCGACAGATACGCAGTATTTT

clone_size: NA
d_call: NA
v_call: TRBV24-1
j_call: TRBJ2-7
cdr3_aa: CATTRWGRSNYEQYF
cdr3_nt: TGTGCCACCACTAGGTGGGGCAGAAGTAACTACGAGCAGTACTTC

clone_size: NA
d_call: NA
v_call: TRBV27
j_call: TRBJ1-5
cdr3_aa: CANYGQGSYSNQPQHF
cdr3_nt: TGTGCCAATTATGGGCAGGGAAGTTATAGCAATCAGCCCCAGCATTTT

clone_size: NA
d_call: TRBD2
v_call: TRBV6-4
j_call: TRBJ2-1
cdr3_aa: CASAHSGSENEQFF
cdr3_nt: TGTGCCAGCGCCCATAGCGGGAGCGAAAATGAGCAGTTCTTC

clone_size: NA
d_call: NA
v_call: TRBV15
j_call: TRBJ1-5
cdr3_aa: CATSSDRLNQPQHF
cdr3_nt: TGTGCCACCTCTTCGGACAGACTCAATCAGCCCCAGCATTTT

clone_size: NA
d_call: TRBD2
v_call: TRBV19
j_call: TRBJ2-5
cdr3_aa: CASSIPGGERYQETQYF
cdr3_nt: TGTGCCAGTAGTATACCCGGGGGGGAGAGGTACCAAGAGACCCAGTACTTC

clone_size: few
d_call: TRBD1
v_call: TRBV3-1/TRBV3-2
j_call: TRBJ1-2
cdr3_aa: CASSQKVPGQAYGYTF
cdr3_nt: TGTGCCAGCAGCCAAAAGGTCCCGGGACAGGCTTATGGCTACACCTTC

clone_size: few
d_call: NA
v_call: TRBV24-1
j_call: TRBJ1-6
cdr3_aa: CATSDLQTGLNSPLHF
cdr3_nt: TGTGCCACCAGTGATTTACAGACAGGTCTAAATTCACCCCTCCACTTT

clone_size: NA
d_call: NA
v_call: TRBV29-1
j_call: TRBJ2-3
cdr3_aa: CSALPGSDTQYF
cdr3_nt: TGCAGCGCCCTCCCCGGGAGTGATACGCAGTATTTT